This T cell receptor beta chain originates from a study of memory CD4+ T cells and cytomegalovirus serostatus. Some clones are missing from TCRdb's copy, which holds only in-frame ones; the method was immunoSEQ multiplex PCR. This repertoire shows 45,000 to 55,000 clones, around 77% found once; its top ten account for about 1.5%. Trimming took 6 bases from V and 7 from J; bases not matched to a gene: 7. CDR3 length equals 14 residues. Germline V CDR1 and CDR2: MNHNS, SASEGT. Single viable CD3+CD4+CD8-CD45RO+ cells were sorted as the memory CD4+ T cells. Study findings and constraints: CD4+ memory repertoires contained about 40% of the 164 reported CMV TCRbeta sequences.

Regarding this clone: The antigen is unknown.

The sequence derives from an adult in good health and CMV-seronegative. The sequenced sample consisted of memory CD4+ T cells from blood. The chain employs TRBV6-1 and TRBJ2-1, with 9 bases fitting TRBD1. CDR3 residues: CASRRDRVLNEQFF. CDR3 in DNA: TGTGCCAGCAGGCGGGACAGGGTTTTAAATGAGCAGTTCTTC.